This T cell receptor beta chain was retrieved from a study of T cell repertoires in cytomegalovirus infection (dated by TCRdb to about 2019). Study-level background: Because public TCR beta signatures pointed to carriage of CMV infection together with the matching HLA type, the HLA type of each donor mattered for the analysis.

This clonotype was observed many times. Its cognate antigen has yet to be identified. The input lacks base qualities; no much larger clone sits a single base away. Reads for this sample came from an Illumina HiSeq 1500. The public reads were reprocessed in TCRdb via fastp at Q25 and MiXCR, keeping in-frame beta chains. Each record represents a unique CDR3 protein, reported with the most common genes and DNA among its rows. This sample gives 200,000 to 300,000 distinct CDR3 sequences in total; roughly 9.1% of them show up just once. Clones ranked in the top ten supply about 16% of the sample. Including cysteine and phenylalanine, the CDR3 has 14 amino acids. Only the CDR3 part of the read is kept: 42 bases, read in frame from the first base. As encoded in the germline V gene, CDR1 is SGHTA while CDR2 is FQGNSA. Compared with germline, V lacks 7 bases and J lacks 7 bases; bases without a gene match: 7.

The research as a whole found: Cumulative frequency of public TCR beta family members discriminated carriers of CMV infection plus the relevant HLA type in this cohort and an independent roughly 350-donor cohort. In the ex vivo response, HLA-C-restricted CMV-specific TCR beta clonotypes were dominant, and in two of eight donors the single most frequent clonotype came from this HLA-C-restricted group.

Here the chain combines TRBV7-2 and TRBJ1-6; 7 central bases correspond to TRBD1. This TCR derives from a human donor in good health (CMV status not recorded). Some clones in this sample may be carry-over from other donors' samples. The sample consisted of PBMCs. The nucleotides are TGTGCCAGCACCAAGGGACAGATAAATTCACCCCTCCACTTT. Translated, it gives CASTKGQINSPLHF.